This T cell receptor (beta chain) was captured in a study of regulatory T cells in long-lasting Graves disease (dated by TCRdb to about 2021). For the wider study: Antithyroid drugs had been taken for less than 3 months by newly diagnosed Graves' disease patients. Patients with persistent Graves' disease were compared with patients with newly diagnosed Graves' disease using TCR sequencing and RNA sequencing of peripheral blood. The study took place in China and was registered as a clinical trial. A total of around 35 samples underwent TCR sequencing: around 13 from persistent and roughly 20 from newly diagnosed Graves' disease patients. Overall study outcomes, separate from this receptor: The authors noted that the small sample size was a limitation that may lower accuracy. Persistent Graves' disease patients showed lower TCR Shannon entropy and fewer highly expanded clones than newly diagnosed patients, suggesting clonal expansion. Because the primary lesion, thyroid tissue, could not be accessed, the study looked at peripheral blood alone. More public clonotypes were shared among persistent patients (2,741) than among newly diagnosed patients (966). Persistent disease showed preferential use of TRBV28, TRBJ1-2 and TRBJ2-5, whereas newly diagnosed disease favored TRBV20-1 and TRBJ2-1. Sequencing and analysis were limited to the TCR beta chain.

The protocol used for the library was multiplex PCR. The sequencer listed for this sample is Illumina HiSeq 4000. To build TCR beta libraries, CDR3 regions were amplified by Arm-PCR using iRepertoire HTBI primers. Before sequencing, the PCR products went through gel purification. As for the authors' bioinformatics: Gene usage analysis of CDR3 amino acid clonotypes used the 50 to 70 TRBV and some 15 TRBJ segments found across samples. Filtered high-quality paired reads were merged into contigs using COPE and FqMerger. Contigs were aligned with BLAST to IMGT TRBV, TRBD and TRBJ reference genes, and CDR3 was defined per IMGT. Any clonotype with a frequency above 0.1% was counted as a highly expanded clone. Repertoire diversity was measured by Shannon entropy, and V-J evenness by the Gini coefficient. A clonotype was considered public if more than one individual shared it. TCRdb reran the public reads through fastp at Q25 and MiXCR, keeping productive beta chains. Rows with a matching CDR3 protein are joined into one entry that keeps the most common DNA and genes. These V and J calls derive from TCRdb rather than the authors' analysis. The sample has approximately 470,000 distinct CDR3 sequences on record, around 15% of them singletons. Of the sample, over 9% is held by the ten largest clones.

From the cysteine up to the phenylalanine, the CDR3 has a length of 18 residues. The kept DNA is CDR3 alone, 54 bases in frame from the first base. V gives up 5 bases and J gives up 4 bases, and the segment between their germline ends measures 23 bases. Per the publication, the time point label means: newly diagnosed GD, antithyroid drugs for less than 3 months. For both TCR sequencing and RNA sequencing, RNA was extracted from PBMCs using TRIzol. The diagnosis of Graves' disease followed American Thyroid Association guidelines. Recruitment of patients was carried out at an endocrinology department in Xi'an, China. Each patient gave around 9 milliliters of peripheral blood, collected in an EDTA anticoagulant tube. Ficoll Paque Plus density gradient separation was used to isolate PBMCs, and no further T cell sorting was done. An Agilent 2100 Bioanalyzer and agarose gel were used to check RNA quality, while a NanoDrop 2000 measured RNA concentration.

This clonotype showed up many times. The antigen this receptor binds is unknown. No per-base quality is available; no much larger clone lies one base away. The data also belong to a second study, concerning T cells in Graves' hyperthyroidism and ophthalmopathy. As the second study states: Stable Graves' hyperthyroidism was defined as no progression to ophthalmopathy during 18 months of follow-up. The hyperthyroidism patients were between 18 and 65 years old and newly diagnosed, with a disease duration of less than 2 months. Any patient with an uncontrolled infection, another autoimmune disease, pregnancy or lactation was excluded. Diagnoses relied on clinical symptoms, serum thyroxine and TRAb, thyroid ultrasound and orbital computed tomography. The first round of RT-PCR for the TCR CDR3 was performed with the HTBI primer set and the Qiagen OneStep RT-PCR kit. Most expanded thyroid clonotypes (frequency above 0.001) were also found in blood, which suggests that blood repertoires may mirror thyroid immune responses. Ophthalmopathy was separated from stable hyperthyroidism by a 13 V-J signature model, with around 90% sensitivity and roughly 81% specificity obtained in cross-validation and 80%/75% obtained in testing. In validation, progression to ophthalmopathy was predicted by the model with more than 65% sensitivity and just over 72% specificity, a median of approximately 7.1 months before onset. To identify distinguishing TCR V-J signatures, a discovery cohort of 100 or so patients was used, comprising 43 with Graves' ophthalmopathy and around 60 with stable Graves' hyperthyroidism. Prospective prediction of ophthalmopathy was tested in an independent validation cohort of 18 to 20 hyperthyroidism patients and some 17 patients who later progressed to ophthalmopathy. The 90 to 100 discovery patients were randomly split 7:3 into training and test sets. Thyroid tissue and blood T-cell repertoires from six or seven Graves' hyperthyroidism patients were also compared in the study. Following sampling, methimazole starting at 30 mg daily was given to hyperthyroidism patients, and high-dose intravenous methylprednisolone was given to ophthalmopathy patients. Libraries were constructed in a second round of multiplex PCR, after which size selection and purification were carried out. The libraries were sequenced on an Illumina HiSeq2000 using paired-end 100 bp reads. Raw data were processed with SOAPnuke, discarding reads with adapters, uncalled bases, mean Phred below 15, or no exact constant-primer or identifier match. High-quality paired reads were merged using COPE v1.2.5, and each unique nucleotide sequence was defined as a clonotype. MiTCR v1.1 was used to align clonotypes to the IMGT TRBV, TRBD and TRBJ reference segments. Analysis was restricted to V-J combinations with a frequency above 0.0001, which covered just over 98% of repertoires. The TCS score was defined as the ratio of F50 (clonal expansion) to E x V (chaos), calculated using BLOSUM62-based TCRdist between CDR3 peptides within each V-J. Welch's t-statistics and random forest reduced 500 to 550 V-J features to 13, which were used in a naive Bayes classifier (R e1071). Sample size was not statistically predetermined, and investigators were not blinded to group allocation. TCR Vbeta CDR3 sequencing of fewer than 150 peripheral blood samples (under 45 ophthalmopathy, over 70 hyperthyroidism and 17 progressor patients) is reported in the paper.

The chain couples TRBV12-3 or TRBV12-4 to TRBJ2-2; the best D guess is TRBD2, with 6 bases matching. The input for sequencing was peripheral blood mononuclear cells (PBMCs), taken at new diagnosis, from a patient treated with antithyroid drugs. The receptor was isolated from a man aged 35 to 55 with Graves disease. Donor details come from another sample of the same person, matched by shared clones. The base sequence is TGTGCCAGCAGTCCCGCGGGACGCCTCTTTGGAGGCACCGGGGAGCTGTTTTTT. It is translated as CASSPAGRLFGGTGELFF.